This T cell receptor (beta chain) was found in a study of shared clonotypes between healthy human individuals. Study-level findings and limits: The study found roughly 5% of naive CD4 clonotypes shared across a few donors. Richness estimates generally favored naive over memory subsets. Donors were few, which limited the genetic and exposure-history diversity represented.

Generated by immunoSEQ multiplex PCR, the TCRdb table keeps only in-frame clones and is missing some. The table lists roughly 700,000 clones, less than 85% of them singletons. This clone appeared a few times. Its antigen is undetermined. Losses at the gene ends were 2 bases for V and 6 bases for J; bases not matched to a gene: 7. This CDR3 spans 14 amino acids. Germline V gene sequence: CDR1 SGHTA, CDR2 FQGTGA. This clonotype was obtained from a woman aged 25 to 39 in good health. The chain carries TRBV7-3 and TRBJ2-7, with 7 bases fitting TRBD1. Sequenced input: memory CD4+ T cells sorted from blood. The subset is: CD45RA-negative fraction. CDR3 coding DNA: TGTGCCAGCAGCTTACGGGCAGGGGGTGGCGAGCAGTACTTC. The encoded protein is CASSLRAGGGEQYF.